Shown below are 28 T cell receptor beta chains from a single sample sequenced in a study of shared clonotypes between healthy human individuals (dated by TCRdb to 2020 to 2022). Library creation used the immunoSEQ multiplex PCR assay. TCRdb provides this immuneACCESS table in a form limited to in-frame rearrangements. Some clones are lacking; in checked studies, under half of them reflect an unresolved V gene, and why the rest are absent is not known. In all, the sample holds over a million clones, and roughly 96% of those were seen once. In total, the top ten clones hold 0.95% to 1.5% of the sample. The sequenced sample consisted of naive CD4+ T cells sorted from blood. The sample's cell subset or site label is to be understood as: CD45RA+ positively selected. The origin of the receptors is a young man in good health.

This clone was observed a single time. The CDR3 sequence: CASSSSGLPTYEQYF. CDR3 in DNA: TGCGCCAGCAGCTCCTCGGGACTACCGACCTACGAGCAGTACTTC. The chain combines TRBV5-1 with TRBJ2-7; TRBD2 aligns across 7 bases. The CDR3 is made up of 15 amino acids. Germline loops: CDR1 SGHRS, CDR2 YFSETQ. V lost 3 bases, J lost 2 bases, and 8 bases stayed unmatched.

The chain carries TRBV30 and TRBJ1-2, with a tentative D call TRBD1 (5 bases). Germline assignment: CDR1 GTSNPN and CDR2 SVGIG (reference sequence). The CDR3 is made up of 14 amino acids. V was pared by 2 bases and J by 5 bases, with 15 bases between. CDR3: CAWSQGLRSYGYTF. CDR3 sequence (DNA): TGTGCCTGGAGTCAGGGACTAAGGTCGTATGGCTACACCTTC.

The rearrangement uses TRBV27 and TRBJ2-7; 7 nucleotides align to TRBD1. With V trimmed by 1 base and J by 4 bases, 7 bases remained unmatched. The germline gives CDR1 MNHEY, CDR2 SMNVEV (reference sequence). The CDR3 consists of 15 residues. The CDR3 DNA follows: TGTGCCAGCAGTTTATGGTCGGCCAGGGGGTACGAGCAGTACTTC. This gives the protein CASSLWSARGYEQYF.

This chain links TRBV28 with TRBJ2-7; possibly TRBD2 for D (5 bases). Germline V lookup: CDR1 MDHEN, CDR2 SYDVKM. The germline V and J ends were trimmed by 4 bases and 4 bases, with 8 bases remaining between them. There are 12 residues in the CDR3. CDR3 sequence reads: CASSSTIYEQYF. CDR3 sequence (DNA): TGTGCCAGCAGTTCGACTATATACGAGCAGTACTTC.

The J gene is TRBJ2-3, the V gene TRBV2; 7 bases agree with TRBD2. Looked up from germline, CDR1 is SNHLY and CDR2 is FYNNEI. V trimming: 0 bases; J trimming: 5 bases; junction bases outside the gene matches: 8. CDR3 length: 16 residues. This CDR3 reads CASSEAGGGSVDTQYF. CDR3 nucleotides: TGTGCCAGCAGTGAAGCGGGTGGCGGGAGTGTAGATACGCAGTATTTT.

The chain combines TRBV20-1 with TRBJ1-5, with no clear D. V shed 0 bases and J shed 8 bases, with 5 bases lying between them. Germline V gene data show CDR1 as DFQATT and CDR2 as SNEGSKA (reference sequence). The CDR3 has 11 amino acids. The CDR3 region has the DNA TGCAGTGCTAGAGACCTTGAGCCCCAGCATTTT. It translates to CSARDLEPQHF.

CDR3 region: CASSLEGPIDNEQFF. CDR3 sequence (DNA): TGCGCCAGCAGCTTGGAAGGGCCGATTGACAATGAGCAGTTCTTC. The gene calls are TRBV5-1 and TRBJ2-1; D call uncertain. Germline V gives CDR1 SGHRS, CDR2 YFSETQ. Deletions cut 0 bases from V and 5 bases from J, with 12 bases between. This CDR3 comprises 15 residues.

The CDR3 loop reads CAWSVPLGSEGAFF. In nucleotides, the CDR3 is TGTGCCTGGAGTGTACCGTTGGGGAGCGAGGGGGCTTTCTTT. V usage is TRBV30 and J usage is TRBJ1-1, with D tentatively TRBD1 (5 bases). Per the germline V gene, CDR1 is GTSNPN and CDR2 is SVGIG (reference sequence). The V gene lost 0 bases and the J gene lost 11 bases, with 19 bases spanning the gap. The CDR3 length is 14 residues. Based on the CDR3 plus reference TRBV30 and TRBJ1-1, the full variable domain is SQTIHQWPATLVQPVGSPLSLECTVEGTSNPNLYWYRQAAGRGLQLLFYSVGIGQISSEVPQNLSASRPQDRQFILSSKKLLLSDSGFYLCAWSVPLGSEGAFFGQGTRLTVV.

This clone was recorded only once. The chain links TRBV5-4 to TRBJ2-7; no clear D. With 4 bases removed from V and 4 bases from J, the gap between germline ends came to 15 bases. CDR1 is SGHNT and CDR2 is YYREEE in the germline V gene (reference sequence). The CDR3 length is 14 residues. CDR3 residues: CASSQVGSAYEQYF. The CDR3 bases are TGTGCCAGCAGCCAAGTTGGTTCGGCGTACGAGCAGTACTTC. Together with reference TRBV5-4 and TRBJ2-7, the CDR3 gives the full variable domain: ETGVTQSPTHLIKTRGQQVTLRCSSQSGHNTVSWYQQALGQGPQFIFQYYREEENGRGNFPPRFSGLQFPNYSSELNVNALELDDSALYLCASSQVGSAYEQYFGPGTRLTVT.

The rearrangement joins TRBV11-2 to TRBJ2-1, with D possibly TRBD2 on 6 matching bases. V lost 5 bases and J 3 bases, leaving 17 bases between the germline ends. CDR3 length: 16 residues. Germline V gene lookup returns CDR1 SGHAT and CDR2 FQNNGV. The CDR3 here is CASSHTSGAYYNEQFF. The CDR3 nucleotides are TGTGCCAGCAGCCATACCTCGGGAGCTTACTACAATGAGCAGTTCTTC.

This clone was observed a single time. The sample carries other DNA sequences with the same CDR3. The chain has TRBV7-2 and TRBJ2-7; weak D call: TRBD2 (5 bases). The CDR3 runs 13 residues. Trimming removed 1 base from V and 3 bases from J, with 7 bases in between. CDR1 is SGHTA and CDR2 is FQGNSA in the germline V gene. CDR3 region: CASSLGGNYEQYF. For the CDR3, the DNA is TGTGCCAGCAGCTTAGGAGGGAACTACGAGCAGTACTTC. The full variable domain, completed using reference TRBV7-2 and TRBJ2-7, is GAGVSQSPSNKVTEKGKDVELRCDPISGHTALYWYRQSLGQGLEFLIYFQGNSAPDKSGLPSDRFSAERTGGSVSTLTIQRTQQEDSAVYLCASSLGGNYEQYFGPGTRLTVT.

This chain links TRBV18 with TRBJ1-4, with D unclear. The germline V gene has CDR1 KGHSH and CDR2 LQKENI. The CDR3 has 13 amino acids. Deletions cut 4 bases from V and 7 bases from J, with 10 bases between. The CDR3 DNA reads as TGTGCCAGCTCACAGGGAGGAACTGAAAAACTGTTTTTT. Protein sequence: CASSQGGTEKLFF.

The chain employs TRBV2 and TRBJ2-1; 11 bases line up with TRBD2. Trimming removed 8 bases from V and 3 bases from J; junction bases left unmatched: 9. The CDR3 sequence is 16 residues long. Germline V gene sequence: CDR1 SNHLY, CDR2 FYNNEI. CDR3 in amino acids: CASSRLAGSVYNEQFF. In nucleotides, the CDR3 is TGTGCCAGCTCCAGACTAGCGGGGTCGGTCTACAATGAGCAGTTCTTC.

This rearrangement joins TRBV7-9 to TRBJ2-5, with unresolved D. CDR1 and CDR2 (germline): SEHNR, FQNEAQ (reference sequence). This CDR3 has 15 amino acids. Trimming took off 2 bases at V and 5 bases at J, with 15 bases between the two ends. The chain's CDR3 is CASSLLVGVGETQYF. The CDR3, as DNA: TGTGCCAGCAGCTTATTGGTTGGTGTTGGGGAGACCCAGTACTTC.

The J gene is TRBJ1-2, the V gene TRBV5-6, with D perhaps TRBD1 (6 bases). V was cut by 2 bases and J by 0 bases, with 14 bases left in between. This CDR3 comprises 16 residues. Germline assignment: CDR1 SGHDT and CDR2 YYEEEE. CDR3 coding DNA: TGTGCCAGCAGCTTTCTGGGGGACACCACTAACTATGGCTACACCTTC. Its translation is CASSFLGDTTNYGYTF. Full variable domain (rest looked up from reference TRBV5-6 and TRBJ1-2): DAGVTQSPTHLIKTRGQQVTLRCSPKSGHDTVSWYQQALGQGPQFIFQYYEEEERQRGNFPDRFSGHQFPNYSSELNVNALLLGDSALYLCASSFLGDTTNYGYTFGSGTRLTVV.

The chain carries TRBV14 and TRBJ2-7; 7 bases agree with TRBD2. This CDR3 comprises 14 residues. Germline lookup yields CDR1 SGHDN and CDR2 FVKESK. After removal of 0 bases from V and 1 base from J, the junction contained 0 bases not matched to a gene. CDR3 residues: CASSQELASYEQYF. In nucleotides, the CDR3 is TGTGCCAGCAGCCAAGAACTAGCGTCCTACGAGCAGTACTTC.

This clone was seen a single time. The chain links TRBV5-4 to TRBJ2-5; D unclear. This CDR3 has 13 amino acids. Looked up from germline, CDR1 is SGHNT and CDR2 is YYREEE (reference sequence). V was cut by 4 bases and J by 2 bases, with 9 bases left in between. The CDR3 sequence is CASSPGSQETQYF. DNA of the CDR3: TGTGCCAGCAGCCCCGGGTCGCAAGAGACCCAGTACTTC.

The V call is TRBV9, the J call TRBJ1-2; D is ambiguous. CDR3 size: 15 residues. V dropped 4 bases and J dropped 0 bases, with 13 bases sitting between them. The germline gives CDR1 SGDLS, CDR2 YYNGEE. This CDR3 is CASSIGPITNYGYTF. The CDR3 DNA reads TGTGCCAGCAGCATCGGACCGATAACTAACTATGGCTACACCTTC.

The chain recombines TRBV5-1 with TRBJ2-5; 14 bases match TRBD2. The junction had 14 bases not matched to a gene; V was cut back by 4 bases and J by 3 bases. This CDR3 comprises 19 residues. CDR1 and CDR2 from the germline V gene are SGHRS and YFSETQ. The CDR3 protein is CASSPEGTSGRSSEETQYF. In nucleotides, the CDR3 is TGCGCCAGCAGCCCAGAAGGGACTAGCGGGAGAAGTTCCGAAGAGACCCAGTACTTC. The whole variable domain, remainder taken from reference TRBV5-1 and TRBJ2-5, is KAGVTQTPRYLIKTRGQQVTLSCSPISGHRSVSWYQQTPGQGLQFLFEYFSETQRNKGNFPGRFSGRQFSNSRSEMNVSTLELGDSALYLCASSPEGTSGRSSEETQYFGPGTRLLVL.

CDR3 coding DNA: TGTGCCAGCAGCGGTAGGAATAAATTAGCGGGAGAGGACTACGAGCAGTACTTC. As protein: CASSGRNKLAGEDYEQYF. This chain uses TRBV9 with TRBJ2-7; 9 nucleotides agree with TRBD2. With 3 bases clipped from V and 3 bases from J, the junction kept 16 bases outside the gene matches. Germline V gene lookup returns CDR1 SGDLS and CDR2 YYNGEE. This CDR3 region has 18 residues.

The rearrangement links TRBV28 to TRBJ2-7; 7 positions agree with TRBD2. The CDR3 consists of 14 residues. V lost 5 bases to trimming and J lost 1 base; unmatched junction nucleotides: 5. Germline CDR1 is MDHEN and CDR2 is SYDVKM. CDR3 coding DNA: TGTGCCAGCAGTACCGGGACTACGTCCTACGAGCAGTACTTC. Its translation: CASSTGTTSYEQYF.

V usage is TRBV7-2 and J usage is TRBJ2-2, with TRBD2 identical over 9 bases. V trimming: 0 bases; J trimming: 6 bases; junction bases outside the gene matches: 5. In germline, CDR1 is SGHTA, CDR2 FQGNSA. The CDR3 covers 16 residues. DNA of the CDR3: TGTGCCAGCAGCTTAGCGGGAGCGGGAGGCCCCGGGGAGCTGTTTTTT. Translation: CASSLAGAGGPGELFF.

The V and J genes are TRBV6-1 and TRBJ2-7; TRBD1 matches at 8 bases. The length of the CDR3 is 12 residues. The V gene's germline CDR1 is MNHNS and CDR2 SASEGT. The ends lost 6 bases at V and 6 bases at J; junction bases unmatched: 4. Here the CDR3 reads CASRQTGAEQYF. CDR3 nucleotides: TGTGCCAGCAGACAGACAGGGGCCGAGCAGTACTTC.

The chain combines TRBV6-6 with TRBJ1-4, with D hard to call. Germline lookup yields CDR1 MNHNY and CDR2 SVGAGI (reference sequence). CDR3 length: 15 amino acids. V lost 5 bases and J 1 base, leaving 11 bases between the germline ends. The CDR3 coding sequence is TGTGCCAGCAGTCCCCCCCGGGTAACTAATGAAAAACTGTTTTTT. It yields the protein CASSPPRVTNEKLFF.

This clone was observed once. The chain couples TRBV4-3 to TRBJ2-7; D unclear. Per the germline V gene, CDR1 is LGHNA and CDR2 is YSLEER. The germline V and J ends were trimmed by 1 base and 4 bases, with 11 bases remaining between them. CDR3 length: 14 amino acids. The CDR3 DNA is TGCGCCAGCAGCCAAGGGGTCGATTGGTACGAGCAGTACTTC. Translating it yields CASSQGVDWYEQYF.

This clone has only a few counts. CDR3 DNA: TGTGCCAGCAGTTACTCCGGGACTAGGGTCTATAGTGAGCAGTTCTTC. Amino acid sequence: CASSYSGTRVYSEQFF. The chain has TRBV6-5 and TRBJ2-1; the match to TRBD2 covers 8 bases. Germline V CDR1 and CDR2: MNHEY, SVGAGI. Unmatched junction bases numbered 10, after V lost 0 bases and J lost 9 bases. The CDR3 sequence is 16 residues long.

The chain recombines TRBV7-8 with TRBJ2-2; TRBD1 aligns across 9 bases. The V segment lost 5 bases and the J segment 2 bases; nucleotides outside the gene matches: 3. The germline CDR1 and CDR2 sequences are SGHVS and FQNEAQ. The CDR3 is 15 amino acids. CDR3 region: CASSRTGGNTGELFF. CDR3 nucleotide sequence: TGTGCCAGCAGCCGCACAGGGGGCAACACCGGGGAGCTGTTTTTT.

The table lists this clone with a few counts. The chain carries TRBV11-2 and TRBJ1-2, with 9 nucleotides matching TRBD1. Germline V gene data show CDR1 as SGHAT and CDR2 as FQNNGV. V lost 5 bases to trimming and J lost 7 bases; unmatched junction nucleotides: 5. This CDR3 spans 13 amino acids. The CDR3 protein is CASSPDRGGGYTF. The CDR3 nucleotides are TGTGCCAGCAGCCCGGACAGGGGAGGTGGCTACACCTTC.